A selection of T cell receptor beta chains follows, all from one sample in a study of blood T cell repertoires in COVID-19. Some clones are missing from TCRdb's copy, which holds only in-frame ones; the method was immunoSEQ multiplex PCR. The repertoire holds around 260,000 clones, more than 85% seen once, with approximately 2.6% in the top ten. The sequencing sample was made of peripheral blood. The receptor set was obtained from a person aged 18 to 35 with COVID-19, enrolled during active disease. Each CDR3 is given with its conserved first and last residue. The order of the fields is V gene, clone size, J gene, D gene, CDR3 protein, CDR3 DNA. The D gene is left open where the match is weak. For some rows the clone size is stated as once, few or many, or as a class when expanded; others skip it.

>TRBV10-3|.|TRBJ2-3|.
CASLEGGTDTQYF
TGTGCCTCTCTCGAGGGGGGCACAGATACGCAGTATTTT
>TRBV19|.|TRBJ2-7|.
CASASGREQYF
TGTGCCAGTGCAAGCGGCCGTGAGCAGTACTTC
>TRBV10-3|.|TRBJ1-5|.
CAISEPFSNQPQHF
TGTGCCATCAGTGAGCCCTTCAGCAATCAGCCCCAGCATTTT
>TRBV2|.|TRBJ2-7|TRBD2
CASSVLAGDEQYF
TGTGCCAGCAGTGTACTAGCGGGAGACGAGCAGTACTTC
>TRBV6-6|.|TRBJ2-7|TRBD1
CASSTGDRGDYEQYF
TGTGCCAGCAGTACCGGGGACAGGGGGGACTACGAGCAGTACTTC
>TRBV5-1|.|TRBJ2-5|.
CASSPGLLGETQYF
TGCGCCAGCAGCCCAGGACTGCTGGGGGAGACCCAGTACTTC
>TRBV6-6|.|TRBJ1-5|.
CASSYSMAGGNQPQHF
TGTGCCAGCAGTTACTCGATGGCAGGGGGCAATCAGCCCCAGCATTTT
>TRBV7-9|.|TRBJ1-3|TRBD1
CASSPLTGLDTIYF
TGTGCCAGCAGCCCGCTGACAGGGTTGGACACCATATATTTT
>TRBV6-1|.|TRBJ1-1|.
CASSEVLASGAFF
TGTGCCAGCAGTGAAGTACTAGCTTCTGGAGCTTTCTTT
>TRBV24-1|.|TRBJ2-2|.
CATSDFPGVGTGELFF
TGTGCCACCAGTGATTTTCCGGGAGTAGGCACCGGGGAGCTGTTTTTT
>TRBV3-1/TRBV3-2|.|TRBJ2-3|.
CASSQASGIRTDTQYF
TGTGCCAGCAGCCAAGCCTCAGGAATCCGCACAGATACGCAGTATTTT
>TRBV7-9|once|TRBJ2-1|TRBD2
CASSSTLERDYNEQFF
TGTGCCAGCAGCTCCACCTTGGAGCGGGACTACAATGAGCAGTTCTTC
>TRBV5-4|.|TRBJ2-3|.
CASSDRTADTQYF
TGTGCCAGCAGCGACCGGACTGCAGATACGCAGTATTTT
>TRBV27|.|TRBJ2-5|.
CASSLGYSQGETQYF
TGTGCCAGCAGTTTAGGGTATAGTCAGGGTGAGACCCAGTACTTC
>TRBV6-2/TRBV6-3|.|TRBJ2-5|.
CASSYSTGRETQYF
TGTGCCAGCAGTTACTCTACAGGGCGGGAGACCCAGTACTTC
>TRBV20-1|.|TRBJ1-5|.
CSASKLAQPQHF
TGCAGTGCTAGTAAATTGGCTCAGCCCCAGCATTTT
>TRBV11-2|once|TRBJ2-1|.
CASSLDPTGLLSYNEQFF
TGTGCCAGCAGCTTAGATCCCACAGGGCTTCTCTCCTACAATGAGCAGTTCTTC
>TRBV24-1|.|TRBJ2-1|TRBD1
CATSDPGQGEGNEQFF
TGTGCCACCAGTGACCCGGGACAGGGGGAGGGCAATGAGCAGTTCTTC
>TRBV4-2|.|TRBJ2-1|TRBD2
CASSHPGLAGDEQFF
TGTGCCAGCAGCCATCCGGGACTAGCGGGAGATGAGCAGTTCTTC
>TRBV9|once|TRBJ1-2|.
CASSITARYGYTF
TGTGCCAGCAGTATTACAGCCCGTTATGGCTACACCTTC
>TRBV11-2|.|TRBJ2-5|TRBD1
CASSPQGARETQYF
TGTGCCAGCAGCCCACAGGGGGCTCGGGAGACCCAGTACTTC
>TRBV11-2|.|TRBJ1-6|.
CASSRDKGGNSPLHF
TGTGCCAGCAGCCGAGATAAGGGGGGGAATTCACCCCTCCACTTT
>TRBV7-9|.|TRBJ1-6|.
CASSFAGGNSPLHF
TGTGCCAGCAGCTTTGCTGGGGGGAATTCACCCCTCCACTTT
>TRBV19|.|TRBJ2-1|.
CASSFNRTGARYNEQFF
TGTGCCAGTAGTTTTAATAGAACGGGAGCTAGATACAATGAGCAGTTCTTC
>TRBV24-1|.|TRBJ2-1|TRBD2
CATSDPLAGVANEQFF
TGTGCCACCAGTGATCCCCTAGCGGGAGTAGCCAATGAGCAGTTCTTC
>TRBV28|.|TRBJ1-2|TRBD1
CASSDPGQGARGYTF
TGTGCCAGCAGTGATCCGGGACAGGGGGCTCGAGGCTACACCTTC
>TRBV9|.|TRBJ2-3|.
CASSLLGGYADTQYF
TGTGCCAGCAGCCTACTTGGAGGTTATGCGGATACGCAGTATTTT
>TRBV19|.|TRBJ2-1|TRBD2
CASKELAGVSNEQFF
TGTGCCAGTAAGGAGCTAGCGGGAGTTAGTAATGAGCAGTTCTTC
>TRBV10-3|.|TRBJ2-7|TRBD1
CAITDGTGGDEQYF
TGTGCCATCACTGACGGGACAGGGGGTGACGAGCAGTACTTC
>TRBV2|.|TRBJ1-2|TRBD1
CASRGTEKGYGYTF
TGTGCCAGCAGAGGGACAGAGAAGGGCTATGGCTACACCTTC
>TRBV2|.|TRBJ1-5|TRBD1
CASSDEGAPKPQHF
TGTGCCAGCAGTGACGAGGGGGCTCCGAAGCCCCAGCATTTT
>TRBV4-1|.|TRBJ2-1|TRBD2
CASSLAASGRNEQFF
TGCGCCAGCAGCCTGGCGGCTAGCGGGAGGAATGAGCAGTTCTTC
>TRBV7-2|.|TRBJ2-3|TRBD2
CASSLDTGGSWEDTQYF
TGTGCCAGCAGCTTAGATACCGGCGGGAGCTGGGAAGATACGCAGTATTTT
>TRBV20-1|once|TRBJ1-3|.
CSAPRGNTIYF
TGCAGTGCCCCGAGGGGAAACACCATATATTTT
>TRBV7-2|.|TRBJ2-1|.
CASSLGHRDEQFF
TGTGCCAGCAGCTTAGGCCACCGGGATGAGCAGTTCTTC
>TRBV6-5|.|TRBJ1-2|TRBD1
CASRGQGPFGYTF
TGTGCCAGCAGGGGACAGGGCCCATTTGGCTACACCTTC
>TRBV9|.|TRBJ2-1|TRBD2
CASSVSGAGVDYNEQFF
TGTGCCAGCAGCGTATCAGGAGCGGGAGTAGATTACAATGAGCAGTTCTTC
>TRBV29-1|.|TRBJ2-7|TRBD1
CSVDPGTGVEQYF
TGCAGCGTTGACCCCGGGACAGGGGTCGAGCAGTACTTC
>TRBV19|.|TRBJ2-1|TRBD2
CASSPQGSSGRPFHEQFF
TGTGCCAGTAGTCCACAGGGTAGTAGCGGGAGGCCCTTCCATGAGCAGTTCTTC
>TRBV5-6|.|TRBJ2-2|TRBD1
CASSLRDRGTGELFF
TGTGCCAGCAGCCTCCGAGACAGGGGGACCGGGGAGCTGTTTTTT
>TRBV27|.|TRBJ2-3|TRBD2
CASSLSLTSGGVTDTQYF
TGTGCCAGCAGTTTATCCCTGACTAGCGGAGGGGTCACAGATACGCAGTATTTT
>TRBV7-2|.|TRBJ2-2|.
CASSRSGNTGELFF
TGTGCCAGCAGTCGTTCCGGTAACACCGGGGAGCTGTTTTTT
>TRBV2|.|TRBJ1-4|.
CASSGKGVGEKLFF
TGTGCCAGCAGTGGCAAAGGGGTTGGTGAAAAACTGTTTTTT
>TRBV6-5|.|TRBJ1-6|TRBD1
CASSYQGASASPLHF
TGTGCCAGCAGTTACCAGGGGGCAAGCGCTTCACCCCTCCACTTT
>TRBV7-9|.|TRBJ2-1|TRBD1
CASSLGQGAGNEQFF
TGTGCCAGCAGCTTGGGGCAGGGGGCAGGCAATGAGCAGTTCTTC
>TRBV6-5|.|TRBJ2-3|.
CASSYSRGSTDTQYF
TGTGCCAGCAGTTACTCGCGGGGAAGCACAGATACGCAGTATTTT
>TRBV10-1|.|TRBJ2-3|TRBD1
CASSESAGTANADTQYF
TGCGCCAGCAGTGAATCCGCCGGGACAGCTAACGCAGATACGCAGTATTTT
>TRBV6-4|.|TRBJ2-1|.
CASSGHPLSEQFF
TGTGCCAGCAGTGGCCACCCTTTGAGTGAGCAGTTCTTC
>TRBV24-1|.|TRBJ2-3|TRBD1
CATSDPTGTGRTDTQYF
TGTGCCACCAGTGATCCTACCGGGACAGGGCGCACAGATACGCAGTATTTT
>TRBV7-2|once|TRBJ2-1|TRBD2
CASSSTSKESSYNEQFF
TGTGCCAGCAGCTCGACTAGCAAAGAGAGCTCCTACAATGAGCAGTTCTTC
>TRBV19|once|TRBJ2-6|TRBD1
CASSGTGGPSYDGANVLTF
TGTGCCAGTAGCGGGACAGGGGGACCCTCTTATGATGGGGCCAACGTCCTGACTTTC
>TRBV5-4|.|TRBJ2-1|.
CASSWVGGSRDEQFF
TGTGCCAGCAGCTGGGTGGGGGGTTCCAGGGATGAGCAGTTCTTC
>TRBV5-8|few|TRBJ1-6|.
CASSLTIDSSYNSPLHF
TGTGCCAGCAGCTTGACGATCGACAGTTCCTATAATTCACCCCTCCACTTT